This record looks at one T cell receptor (beta chain) sequence and its context. The data stem from a study of blood T cell repertoires in COVID-19. Turning to the study itself: Acute-phase and convalescent COVID-19 samples originated in the United States, Italy and Spain. From T cells, B-cell-depleted T cells, or PBMCs came the material, which was cDNA or gDNA.

The repertoire was sequenced with immunoSEQ multiplex PCR; TCRdb's copy has only in-frame clones and lacks some. The sample records about 150,000 clones, approximately 80% being singletons. CDR3 length equals 12 residues. V lost 10 bases, J lost 6 bases, and 12 bases lay in between. Germline CDR1 reads MNHEY; CDR2 reads SVGAGI. The sample consisted of peripheral blood. This clonotype was obtained from a woman aged 60-75 years with acute or convalescent COVID-19. This sequence joins TRBV6-5 and TRBJ1-4; D is unclear. CDR3 coding DNA: TGTGCCACCGTACGGGGTTATGAAAAACTGTTTTTT. Encoded protein: CATVRGYEKLFF.